These 10 T cell receptor beta chains were sequenced from one sample in a study of regulatory T cells in long-lasting Graves disease. Arm-PCR of CDR3 regions with iRepertoire HTBI primers generated TCR beta libraries. Via MiXCR, TCRdb re-called the multiplex PCR reads, giving one row per CDR3 protein. Here the sample spans 530,000 or so distinct CDR3 sequences, roughly a sixth being singletons. Documented time point: newly diagnosed GD, antithyroid drugs for less than 3 months. The TCR library was made from RNA that had been extracted from PBMCs in TRIzol. This sample was shared with a second study, whose subject was T cells in Graves' hyperthyroidism and ophthalmopathy.

Sequencing was performed on peripheral blood mononuclear cells (PBMCs), taken at new diagnosis, from a patient treated with antithyroid drugs. The receptors originated from a man aged 18 to 35 with Graves disease.

This clonotype was counted many times. The chain has TRBV11-2 and TRBJ2-1; D remains unclear. CDR3 length equals 14 residues. The V gene's germline CDR1 is SGHAT and CDR2 FQNNGV. Trimming left V 2 bases short and J 8 bases short, with 13 bases between. CDR3 residues: CASSLRSGWDEQFF. The CDR3 coding sequence is TGTGCCAGCAGCTTAAGGTCTGGGTGGGATGAGCAGTTCTTC. Based on the CDR3 plus reference TRBV11-2 and TRBJ2-1, the full variable domain is EAGVAQSPRYKIIEKRQSVAFWCNPISGHATLYWYQQILGQGPKLLIQFQNNGVVDDSQLPKDRFSAERLKGVDSTLKIQPAKLEDSAVYLCASSLRSGWDEQFFGPGTRLTVL.

The CDR3 reads CAWRDSSNQPQHF. The DNA of the CDR3 is TGTGCCTGGAGGGACAGTAGCAATCAGCCCCAGCATTTT. The chain couples TRBV30 to TRBJ1-5; D possibly corresponds to TRBD1 (6 bases). CDR1 and CDR2 (germline): GTSNPN, SVGIG (reference sequence). V was pared by 3 bases and J by 0 bases, with 6 bases between. This CDR3 spans 13 amino acids.

The sample holds many counts of this clonotype. This chain uses TRBV20-1 with TRBJ1-1, with TRBD1 identical over 8 bases. CDR3 length: 15 residues. J gave up 7 bases and V 5 bases, and 15 bases lay outside the gene matches. Germline-derived CDR1 and CDR2 are DFQATT and SNEGSKA (reference sequence). The CDR3 nucleotides are TGCAGTGCTCCCTCCCCCAGGGGGCGCGGGGGTGAAGCTTTCTTT. Its protein is CSAPSPRGRGGEAFF.

The rearrangement links TRBV24-1 to TRBJ2-1; TRBD1 agrees at 9 bases. Germline V gives CDR1 KGHDR, CDR2 SFDVKD. Trimming at V came to 9 bases and at J to 0 bases, leaving 5 bases not matched to a gene. This CDR3 region has 15 residues. The CDR3: CATAGTGSSYNEQFF. For the CDR3, the DNA is TGTGCCACCGCCGGGACAGGGAGCTCCTACAATGAGCAGTTCTTC.

This clonotype was picked up a small number of times. This rearrangement joins TRBV5-8 to TRBJ2-1; D may be TRBD1 (7 bases). The CDR3 is made up of 14 amino acids. Germline CDR1 and CDR2: SGHTS and YDEGEE. The V end lost 4 bases, the J end lost 3 bases, and 11 bases lay between the germline ends. CDR3 in DNA: TGTGCCAGCAGCCGGGGGACAGACTACAATGAGCAGTTCTTC. Translated, it gives CASSRGTDYNEQFF.

The J gene is TRBJ2-2, the V gene TRBV20-1, with D hard to call. Germline CDR1 reads DFQATT; CDR2 reads SNEGSKA (reference sequence). The CDR3 spans 15 residues. Trimming took off 0 bases at V and 1 base at J, with 9 bases between the two ends. DNA of the CDR3: TGCAGTGCTAGAGAGGCGCGCGGGAACACCGGGGAGCTGTTTTTT. Protein product: CSAREARGNTGELFF.

This clonotype was recorded many times. The chain carries TRBV5-1 and TRBJ2-1; D is uncertain. V was trimmed by 0 bases and J by 5 bases, leaving 9 bases between them. Germline CDR1 and CDR2: SGHRS and YFSETQ. The CDR3 covers 14 residues. CDR3 sequence: CASSLVFANNEQFF. The CDR3 coding sequence is TGCGCCAGCAGCTTGGTTTTCGCAAACAATGAGCAGTTCTTC.

The V gene is TRBV27, the J gene TRBJ1-5; no clear D. Trimming took 4 bases from V and 0 from J, leaving 10 bases between them. Germline assignment: CDR1 MNHEY and CDR2 SMNVEV (reference sequence). This CDR3 is built from 15 residues. The CDR3 sequence: CASSSSKLSNQPQHF. The CDR3 DNA follows: TGTGCCAGCAGTTCATCGAAACTTAGCAATCAGCCCCAGCATTTT.

This clonotype was detected a few times. The chain employs TRBV6-5 and TRBJ1-1, with D possibly matching TRBD1 (5 bases). V was shortened by 3 bases and J by 4 bases, with 12 bases between the two germline ends. The CDR3 runs to 14 residues. Germline loops: CDR1 MNHEY, CDR2 SVGAGI. CDR3 sequence reads: CASSYTGTGTEAFF. CDR3 coding DNA: TGTGCCAGCAGTTATACTGGGACCGGCACTGAAGCTTTCTTT.

There are many counts of this clonotype. The V gene is TRBV20-1, the J gene TRBJ2-5; D perhaps matches TRBD2 (7 bases). The germline V and J ends were trimmed by 2 bases and 8 bases, with 21 bases remaining between them. Germline CDR1 and CDR2: DFQATT and SNEGSKA (reference sequence). This CDR3 has 15 amino acids. DNA of the CDR3: TGCAGTGCTAGATGGACTAGTAGGGGGTCTAGAACCCAGTACTTC. Protein: CSARWTSRGSRTQYF.